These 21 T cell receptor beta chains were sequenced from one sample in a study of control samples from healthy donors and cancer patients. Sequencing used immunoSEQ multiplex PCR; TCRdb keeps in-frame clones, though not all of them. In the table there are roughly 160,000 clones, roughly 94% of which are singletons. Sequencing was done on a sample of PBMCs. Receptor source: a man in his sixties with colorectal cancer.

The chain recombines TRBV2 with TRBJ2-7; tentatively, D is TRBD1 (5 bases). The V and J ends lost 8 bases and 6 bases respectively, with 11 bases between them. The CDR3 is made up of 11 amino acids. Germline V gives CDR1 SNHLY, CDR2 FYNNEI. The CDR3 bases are TGTGCCAGCGGGGCGGCACGCGAGCAGTACTTC. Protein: CASGAAREQYF.

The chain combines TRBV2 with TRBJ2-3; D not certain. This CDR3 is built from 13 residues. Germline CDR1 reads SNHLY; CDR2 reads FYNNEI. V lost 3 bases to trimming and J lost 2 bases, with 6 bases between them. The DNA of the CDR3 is TGTGCCAGCAGTGAGCCGTTCACAGATACGCAGTATTTT. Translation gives CASSEPFTDTQYF.

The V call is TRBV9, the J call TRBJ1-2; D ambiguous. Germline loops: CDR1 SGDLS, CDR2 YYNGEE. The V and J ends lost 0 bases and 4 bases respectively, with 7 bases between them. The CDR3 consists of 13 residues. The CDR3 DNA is TGTGCCAGCAGCGTAGCAAACAGCTATGGCTACACCTTC. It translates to CASSVANSYGYTF.

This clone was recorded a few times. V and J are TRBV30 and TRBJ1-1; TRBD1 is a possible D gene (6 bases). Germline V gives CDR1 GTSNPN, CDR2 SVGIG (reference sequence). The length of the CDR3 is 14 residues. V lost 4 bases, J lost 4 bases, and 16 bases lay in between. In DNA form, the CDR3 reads TGTGCCTGGAACCCCGGGGGGGCGGTCACTGAAGCTTTCTTT. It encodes CAWNPGGAVTEAFF.

The CDR3 sequence is CASSQGVKRGSGNTIYF. As DNA, the CDR3 is TGCGCCAGCAGCCAAGGAGTGAAGAGGGGTTCTGGAAACACCATATATTTT. V usage is TRBV4-1 and J usage is TRBJ1-3; a weak D match, TRBD1 (5 bases). The CDR3 is 17 residues long. The V end lost 1 base, the J end lost 1 base, and 14 bases lay between the germline ends. Germline values: CDR1 MGHRA, CDR2 YSYEKL.

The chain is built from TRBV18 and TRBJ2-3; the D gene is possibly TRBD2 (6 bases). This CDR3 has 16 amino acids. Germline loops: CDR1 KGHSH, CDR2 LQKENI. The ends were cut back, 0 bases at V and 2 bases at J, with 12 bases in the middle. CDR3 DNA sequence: TGTGCCAGCTCACCACCGGTCGGGGAGGACACAGATACGCAGTATTTT. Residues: CASSPPVGEDTDTQYF.

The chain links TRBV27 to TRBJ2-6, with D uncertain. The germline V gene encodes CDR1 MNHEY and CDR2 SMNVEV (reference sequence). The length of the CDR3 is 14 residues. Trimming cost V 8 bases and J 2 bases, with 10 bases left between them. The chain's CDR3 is CASSPGPGANVLTF. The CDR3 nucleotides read TGTGCCAGCTCTCCGGGTCCTGGGGCCAACGTCCTGACTTTC.

The CDR3 loop reads CASSPRQGSSYNSPLHF. The CDR3 nucleotides read TGCGCCAGCAGCCCGAGACAGGGGAGCTCCTATAATTCACCCCTCCACTTT. V usage is TRBV4-1 and J usage is TRBJ1-6; 8 bases are shared with TRBD1. V dropped 4 bases and J dropped 0; count of bases not matched to a gene: 5. Germline V gene data show CDR1 as MGHRA and CDR2 as YSYEKL. The CDR3 has 17 amino acids.

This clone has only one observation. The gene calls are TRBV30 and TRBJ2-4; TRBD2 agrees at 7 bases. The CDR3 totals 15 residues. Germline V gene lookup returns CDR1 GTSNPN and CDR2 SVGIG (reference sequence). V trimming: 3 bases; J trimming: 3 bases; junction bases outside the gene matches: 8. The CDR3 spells CAWSGGGGGKNIQYF. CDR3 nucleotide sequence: TGTGCCTGGAGCGGCGGCGGGGGTGGCAAAAACATTCAGTACTTC. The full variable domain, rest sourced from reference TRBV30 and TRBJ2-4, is SQTIHQWPATLVQPVGSPLSLECTVEGTSNPNLYWYRQAAGRGLQLLFYSVGIGQISSEVPQNLSASRPQDRQFILSSKKLLLSDSGFYLCAWSGGGGGKNIQYFGAGTRLSVL.

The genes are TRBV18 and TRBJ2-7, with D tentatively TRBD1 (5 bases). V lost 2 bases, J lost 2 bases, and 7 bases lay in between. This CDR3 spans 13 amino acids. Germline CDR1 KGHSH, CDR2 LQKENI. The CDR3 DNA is TGTGCCAGCTCACCAGGGGCTACCTACGAGCAGTACTTC. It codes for CASSPGATYEQYF.

The CDR3 reads CASSPGDRPRGGYTF. The DNA for the CDR3 is TGTGCCAGCAGCCCAGGCGACAGGCCGAGGGGTGGCTACACCTTC. This chain joins TRBV14 and TRBJ1-2, with a weak D call TRBD1 (6 bases). CDR3 length equals 15 residues. Deletions cut 4 bases from V and 7 bases from J, with 19 bases between. The germline CDR1 and CDR2 sequences are SGHDN and FVKESK. The whole variable domain, remainder taken from reference TRBV14 and TRBJ1-2, is EAGVTQFPSHSVIEKGQTVTLRCDPISGHDNLYWYRRVMGKEIKFLLHFVKESKQDESGMPNNRFLAERTGGTYSTLKVQPAELEDSGVYFCASSPGDRPRGGYTFGSGTRLTVV.

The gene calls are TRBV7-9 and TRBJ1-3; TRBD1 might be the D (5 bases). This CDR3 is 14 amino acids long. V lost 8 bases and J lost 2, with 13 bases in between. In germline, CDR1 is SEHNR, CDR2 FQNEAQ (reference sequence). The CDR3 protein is CASLPSGAGNTIYF. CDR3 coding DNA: TGTGCCAGCCTCCCATCGGGGGCTGGAAACACCATATATTTT.

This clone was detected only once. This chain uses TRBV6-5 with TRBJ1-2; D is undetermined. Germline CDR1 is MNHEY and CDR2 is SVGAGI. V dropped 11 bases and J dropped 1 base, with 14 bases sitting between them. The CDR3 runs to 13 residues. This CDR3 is CASRVGGNYGYTF. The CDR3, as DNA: TGTGCCTCTCGAGTGGGAGGTAACTATGGCTACACCTTC.

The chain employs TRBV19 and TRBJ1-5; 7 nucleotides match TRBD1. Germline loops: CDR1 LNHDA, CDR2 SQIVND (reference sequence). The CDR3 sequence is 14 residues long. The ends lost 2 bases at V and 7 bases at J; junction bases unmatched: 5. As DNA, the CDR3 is TGTGCCAGTAGTATACTGGACAGGAACCAGCCCCAGCATTTT. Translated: CASSILDRNQPQHF. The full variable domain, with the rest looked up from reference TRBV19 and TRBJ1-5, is DGGITQSPKYLFRKEGQNVTLSCEQNLNHDAMYWYRQDPGQGLRLIYYSQIVNDFQKGDIAEGYSVSREKKESFPLTVTSAQKNPTAFYLCASSILDRNQPQHFGDGTRLSIL.

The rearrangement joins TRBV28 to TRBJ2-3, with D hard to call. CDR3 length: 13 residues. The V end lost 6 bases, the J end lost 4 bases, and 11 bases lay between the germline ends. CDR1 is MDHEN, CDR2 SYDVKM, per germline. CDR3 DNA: TGTGCCAGCAGCCCCGCGCCCGCAGATACGCAGTATTTT. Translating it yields CASSPAPADTQYF.

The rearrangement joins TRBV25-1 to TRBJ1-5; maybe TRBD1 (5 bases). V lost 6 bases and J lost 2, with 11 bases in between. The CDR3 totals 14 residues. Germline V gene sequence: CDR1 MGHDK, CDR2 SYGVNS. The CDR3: CASSPVGGNQPQHF. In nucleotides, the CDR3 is TGTGCCAGCAGCCCGGTGGGGGGCAATCAGCCCCAGCATTTT.

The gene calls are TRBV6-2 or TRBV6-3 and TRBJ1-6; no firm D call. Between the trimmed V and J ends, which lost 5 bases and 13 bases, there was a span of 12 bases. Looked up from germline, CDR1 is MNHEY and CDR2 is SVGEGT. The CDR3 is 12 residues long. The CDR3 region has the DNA TGTGCCAGCAGTCTGAGCTTGAGGCCCCTCCACTTT. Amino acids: CASSLSLRPLHF.

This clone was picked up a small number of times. CDR3 region: CASSSRPPDTQYF. CDR3 nucleotides: TGTGCCAGCAGTTCAAGGCCCCCAGATACGCAGTATTTT. V gene TRBV7-2 combines with J gene TRBJ2-3; no firm D call. Looked up from germline, CDR1 is SGHTA and CDR2 is FQGNSA. With 6 bases removed from V and 4 bases from J, the gap between germline ends came to 11 bases. This CDR3 has 13 residues.

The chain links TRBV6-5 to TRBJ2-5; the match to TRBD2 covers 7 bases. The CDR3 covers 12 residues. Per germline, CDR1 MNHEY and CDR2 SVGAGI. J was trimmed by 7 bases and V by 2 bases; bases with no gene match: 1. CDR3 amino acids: CASSYGEGTQYF. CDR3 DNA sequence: TGTGCCAGCAGTTACGGGGAGGGGACCCAGTACTTC.

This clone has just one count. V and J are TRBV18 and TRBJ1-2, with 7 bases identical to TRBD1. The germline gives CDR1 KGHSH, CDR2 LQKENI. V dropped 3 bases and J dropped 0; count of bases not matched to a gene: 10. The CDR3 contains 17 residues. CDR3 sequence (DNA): TGTGCCAGCTCACCCGAGGGACAGCTTGCGGCTAACTATGGCTACACCTTC. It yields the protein CASSPEGQLAANYGYTF.

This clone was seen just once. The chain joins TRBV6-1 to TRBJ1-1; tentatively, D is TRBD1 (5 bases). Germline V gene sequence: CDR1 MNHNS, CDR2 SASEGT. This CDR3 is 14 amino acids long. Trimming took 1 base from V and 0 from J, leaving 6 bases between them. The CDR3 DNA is TGTGCCAGCAGTGAAGACAGGCTGAACACTGAAGCTTTCTTT. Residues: CASSEDRLNTEAFF.